Below, 10 T cell receptor beta chains from the same sample are listed, as sequenced in a study of cytomegalovirus exposure and HLA in healthy donors. PCR employed 60 Vbeta and 13 Jbeta primers. Generated by immunoSEQ multiplex PCR, the TCRdb table keeps only in-frame clones and is missing some. The table includes roughly 170,000 clones, 80% detected once. Sequencing was performed on PBMCs. Receptor source: a man younger than 40 in good health and CMV-seropositive.

Here the CDR3 reads CAIGRDNGELFF. As DNA, the CDR3 is TGTGCCATCGGAAGGGACAACGGGGAGCTGTTTTTT. This chain connects TRBV10-3 to TRBJ2-2; maybe TRBD1 (6 bases). V gave up 8 bases and J gave up 7 bases, with 11 bases separating them. The CDR3 has 12 residues. Germline V lookup: CDR1 ENHRY, CDR2 SYGVKD.

This rearrangement joins TRBV20-1 to TRBJ2-7; D not resolved. CDR1 is DFQATT, CDR2 SNEGSKA, per germline (reference sequence). Trimming removed 5 bases from V and 4 bases from J, with 9 bases in between. The CDR3 is 11 amino acids. The CDR3 nucleotides read TGCAGTGCTGCAACCACATACGAGCAGTACTTC. Translation gives CSAATTYEQYF.

The genes are TRBV28 and TRBJ2-7; no clear D. The V and J ends lost 8 bases and 6 bases respectively, with 14 bases between them. CDR1 and CDR2 (germline): MDHEN, SYDVKM. The CDR3 has 12 amino acids. The CDR3 protein is CASDRPGVEQYF. DNA for the CDR3: TGTGCCAGCGACCGCCCAGGCGTCGAGCAGTACTTC.

For the CDR3, the DNA is TGTGCCAGTAGTTCTAGCGGACTGGTAGCGCCAGATACGCAGTATTTT. Its protein product is CASSSSGLVAPDTQYF. V and J are TRBV19 and TRBJ2-3, with 7 bases aligning to TRBD2. V was clipped by 5 bases and J by 4 bases; unmatched bases: 12. The CDR3 sequence is 16 residues long. Germline assignment: CDR1 LNHDA and CDR2 SQIVND (reference sequence).

J is TRBJ1-5 and V is TRBV11-3, with D perhaps matching TRBD1 (5 bases). Germline assignment: CDR1 SGHNT and CDR2 YENEEA. There are 16 residues in the CDR3. V was cut by 0 bases and J by 9 bases, with 18 bases left in between. CDR3: CASSLDRGLLFLPQHF. The CDR3 DNA reads TGTGCCAGCAGCTTAGATCGGGGACTCCTCTTTTTGCCCCAGCATTTT. The entire variable domain, with the rest obtained from reference TRBV11-3 and TRBJ1-5, is as follows: EAGVVQSPRYKIIEKKQPVAFWCNPISGHNTLYWYLQNLGQGPELLIRYENEEAVDDSQLPKDRFSAERLKGVDSTLKIQPAELGDSAVYLCASSLDRGLLFLPQHFGDGTRLSIL.

The rearrangement links TRBV7-9 to TRBJ2-7, with D possibly being TRBD2 (5 bases). Trimming pared 0 bases from V and 3 bases from J, leaving 12 bases between. Germline lookup yields CDR1 SEHNR and CDR2 FQNEAQ (reference sequence). This CDR3 region has 15 residues. The CDR3 loop reads CASSLAAGALYEQYF. The CDR3 nucleotides are TGTGCCAGCAGCTTAGCGGCGGGCGCCCTCTACGAGCAGTACTTC.

This chain's CDR3 is CASSSGTGGRNEQFF. The CDR3 coding sequence is TGTGCCAGCAGTTCAGGGACAGGGGGCCGCAATGAGCAGTTCTTC. The rearrangement links TRBV27 to TRBJ2-1; 12 bases map to TRBD1. The CDR3 contains 15 residues. Per germline, CDR1 MNHEY and CDR2 SMNVEV (reference sequence). V was pared by 4 bases and J by 6 bases, with 4 bases of the junction left unmatched.

The genes are TRBV9 and TRBJ2-7, with 12 bases aligning to TRBD2. V lost 4 bases to trimming and J lost 2 bases; unmatched junction nucleotides: 4. The CDR3 runs 15 residues. Germline V gives CDR1 SGDLS, CDR2 YYNGEE. As DNA, the CDR3 is TGTGCCAGCAGCCCCCGGACTAGCGGGACCTACGAGCAGTACTTC. This gives the protein CASSPRTSGTYEQYF.

The rearrangement links TRBV4-1 to TRBJ2-5; D ambiguous. The V gene lost 4 bases and the J gene lost 5 bases, with 17 bases spanning the gap. CDR3 length equals 15 residues. Per germline, CDR1 MGHRA and CDR2 YSYEKL. The CDR3 loop reads CASSPSRREKETQYF. The CDR3 bases are TGCGCCAGCAGCCCATCAAGGAGAGAGAAGGAGACCCAGTACTTC.

This chain connects TRBV9 to TRBJ2-2, with TRBD2 as a possible D gene (6 bases). The V gene lost 2 bases and the J gene lost 0 bases, with 14 bases spanning the gap. Germline V gene lookup returns CDR1 SGDLS and CDR2 YYNGEE. The CDR3 sequence is 17 residues long. The CDR3 DNA is TGTGCCAGCAGCGTCTCCCGGGGCGGGACGAACACCGGGGAGCTGTTTTTT. This gives the protein CASSVSRGGTNTGELFF. Looking up the rest from reference TRBV9 and TRBJ2-2 gives the full variable domain: DSGVTQTPKHLITATGQRVTLRCSPRSGDLSVYWYQQSLDQGLQFLIQYYNGEERAKGNILERFSAQQFPDLHSELNLSSLELGDSALYFCASSVSRGGTNTGELFFGEGSRLTVL.